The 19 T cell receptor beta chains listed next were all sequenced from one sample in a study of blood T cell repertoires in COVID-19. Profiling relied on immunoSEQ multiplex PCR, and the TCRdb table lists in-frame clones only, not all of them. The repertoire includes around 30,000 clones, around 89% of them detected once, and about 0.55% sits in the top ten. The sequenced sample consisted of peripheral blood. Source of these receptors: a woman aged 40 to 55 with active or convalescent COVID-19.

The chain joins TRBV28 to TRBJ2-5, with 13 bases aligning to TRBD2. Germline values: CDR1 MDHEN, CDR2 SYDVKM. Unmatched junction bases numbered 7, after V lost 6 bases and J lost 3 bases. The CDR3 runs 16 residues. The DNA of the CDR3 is TGTGCCAGCAGCCGATCGACTAGCGGGGGGAAAGAGACCCAGTACTTC. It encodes CASSRSTSGGKETQYF.

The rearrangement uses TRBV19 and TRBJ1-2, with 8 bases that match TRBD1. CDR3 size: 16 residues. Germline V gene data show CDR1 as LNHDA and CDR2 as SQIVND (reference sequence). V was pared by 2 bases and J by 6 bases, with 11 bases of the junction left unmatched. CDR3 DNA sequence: TGTGCCAGTAGTATAATATCCCTCGGACAGGGTAATGGCTACACCTTC. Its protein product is CASSIISLGQGNGYTF. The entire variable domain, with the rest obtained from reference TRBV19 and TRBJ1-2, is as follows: DGGITQSPKYLFRKEGQNVTLSCEQNLNHDAMYWYRQDPGQGLRLIYYSQIVNDFQKGDIAEGYSVSREKKESFPLTVTSAQKNPTAFYLCASSIISLGQGNGYTFGSGTRLTVV.

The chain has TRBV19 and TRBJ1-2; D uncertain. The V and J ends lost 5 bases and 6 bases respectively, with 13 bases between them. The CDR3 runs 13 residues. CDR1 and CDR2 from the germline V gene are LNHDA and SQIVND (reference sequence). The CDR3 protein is CASSPVIGDGYTF. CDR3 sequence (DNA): TGTGCCAGTAGTCCAGTGATCGGGGATGGCTACACCTTC.

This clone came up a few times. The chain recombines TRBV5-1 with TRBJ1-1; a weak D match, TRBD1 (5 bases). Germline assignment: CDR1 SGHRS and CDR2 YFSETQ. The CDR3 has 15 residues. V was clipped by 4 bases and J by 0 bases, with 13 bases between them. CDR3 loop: CASSDFDRLNTEAFF. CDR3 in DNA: TGCGCCAGCAGCGATTTCGACAGATTGAACACTGAAGCTTTCTTT.

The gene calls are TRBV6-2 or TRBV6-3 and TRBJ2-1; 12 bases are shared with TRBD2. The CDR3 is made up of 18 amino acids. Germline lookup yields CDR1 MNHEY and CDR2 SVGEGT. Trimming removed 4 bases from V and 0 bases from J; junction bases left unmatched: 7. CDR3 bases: TGTGCCAGCAGTTGGCCTAGCGGGAGGGCCAGCTCCTACAATGAGCAGTTCTTC. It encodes CASSWPSGRASSYNEQFF.

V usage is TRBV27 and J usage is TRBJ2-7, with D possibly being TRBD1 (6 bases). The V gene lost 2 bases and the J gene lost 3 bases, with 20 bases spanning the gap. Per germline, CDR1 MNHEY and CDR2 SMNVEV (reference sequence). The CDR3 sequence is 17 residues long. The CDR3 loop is CASSLKGRSGVIYEQYF. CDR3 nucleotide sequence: TGTGCCAGCAGTTTAAAGGGGCGGTCAGGGGTCATCTACGAGCAGTACTTC.

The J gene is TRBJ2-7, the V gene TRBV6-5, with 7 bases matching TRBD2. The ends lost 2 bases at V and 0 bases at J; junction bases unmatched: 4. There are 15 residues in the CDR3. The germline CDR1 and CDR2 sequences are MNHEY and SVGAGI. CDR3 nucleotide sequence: TGTGCCAGCAGTTACCGGCTAGCGGCCTCCTACGAGCAGTACTTC. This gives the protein CASSYRLAASYEQYF.

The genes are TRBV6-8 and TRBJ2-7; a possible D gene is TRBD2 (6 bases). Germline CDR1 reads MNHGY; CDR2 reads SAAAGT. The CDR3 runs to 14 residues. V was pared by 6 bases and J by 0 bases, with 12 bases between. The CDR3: CASRRRLGSYEQYF. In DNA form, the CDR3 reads TGTGCCAGCAGGCGAAGACTAGGCTCCTACGAGCAGTACTTC.

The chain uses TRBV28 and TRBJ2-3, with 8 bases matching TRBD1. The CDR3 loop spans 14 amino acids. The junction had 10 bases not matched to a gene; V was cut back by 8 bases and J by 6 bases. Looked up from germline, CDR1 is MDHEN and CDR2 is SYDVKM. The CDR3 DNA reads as TGTGCCAGCTGGCGAGACAGGGGCTCTGATACGCAGTATTTT. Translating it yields CASWRDRGSDTQYF.

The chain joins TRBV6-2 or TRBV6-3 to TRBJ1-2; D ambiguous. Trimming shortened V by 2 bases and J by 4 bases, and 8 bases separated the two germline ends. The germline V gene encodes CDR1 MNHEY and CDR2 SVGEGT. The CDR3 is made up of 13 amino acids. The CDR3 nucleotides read TGTGCCAGCAGTTACGAGGATTTCTATGGCTACACCTTC. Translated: CASSYEDFYGYTF.

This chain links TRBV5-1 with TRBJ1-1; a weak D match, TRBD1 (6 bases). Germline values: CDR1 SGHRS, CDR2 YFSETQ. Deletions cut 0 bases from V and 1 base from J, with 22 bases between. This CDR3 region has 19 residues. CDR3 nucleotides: TGCGCCAGCAGCTTGGACCTGGCCGCGGGGGGCCGACGGAACACTGAAGCTTTCTTT. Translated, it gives CASSLDLAAGGRRNTEAFF.

The CDR3 DNA reads TGTGCCAGCAGCTCTGGGACAGCTGGAAACACCATATATTTT. Residues: CASSSGTAGNTIYF. The J gene is TRBJ1-3, the V gene TRBV11-2; 7 nucleotides line up with TRBD1. Looked up from germline, CDR1 is SGHAT and CDR2 is FQNNGV. V was pared by 4 bases and J by 2 bases, with 2 bases of the junction left unmatched. CDR3 length equals 14 residues. Combining the CDR3 with reference TRBV11-2 and TRBJ1-3 gives the whole variable domain EAGVAQSPRYKIIEKRQSVAFWCNPISGHATLYWYQQILGQGPKLLIQFQNNGVVDDSQLPKDRFSAERLKGVDSTLKIQPAKLEDSAVYLCASSSGTAGNTIYFGEGSWLTVV.

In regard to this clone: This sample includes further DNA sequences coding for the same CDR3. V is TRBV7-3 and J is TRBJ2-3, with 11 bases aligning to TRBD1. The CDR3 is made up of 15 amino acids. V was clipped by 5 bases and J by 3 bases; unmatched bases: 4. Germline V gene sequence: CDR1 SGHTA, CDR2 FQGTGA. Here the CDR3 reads CASSLDRGLTDTQYF. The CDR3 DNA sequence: TGTGCCAGCAGCCTGGACAGGGGGCTGACAGATACGCAGTATTTT.

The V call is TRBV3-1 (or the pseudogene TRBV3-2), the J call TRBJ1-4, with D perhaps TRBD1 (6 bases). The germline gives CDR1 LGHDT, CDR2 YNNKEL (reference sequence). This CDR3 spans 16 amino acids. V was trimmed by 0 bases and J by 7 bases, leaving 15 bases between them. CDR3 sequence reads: CASSQDSGGGGEKLFF. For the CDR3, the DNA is TGTGCCAGCAGCCAAGATTCGGGGGGCGGCGGTGAAAAACTGTTTTTT.

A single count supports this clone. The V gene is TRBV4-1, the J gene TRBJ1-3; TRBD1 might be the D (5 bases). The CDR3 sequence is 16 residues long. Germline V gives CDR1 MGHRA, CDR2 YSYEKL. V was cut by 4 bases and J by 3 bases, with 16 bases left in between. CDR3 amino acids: CASSLETVADGNTIYF. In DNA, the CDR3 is TGCGCCAGCAGCCTCGAGACAGTGGCCGATGGAAACACCATATATTTT.

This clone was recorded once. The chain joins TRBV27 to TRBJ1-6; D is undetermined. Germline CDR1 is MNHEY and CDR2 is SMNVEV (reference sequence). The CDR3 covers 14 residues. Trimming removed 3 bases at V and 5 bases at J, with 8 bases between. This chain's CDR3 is CASSFRTNNSPLHF. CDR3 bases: TGTGCCAGCAGTTTCAGGACTAATAATTCACCCCTCCACTTT.

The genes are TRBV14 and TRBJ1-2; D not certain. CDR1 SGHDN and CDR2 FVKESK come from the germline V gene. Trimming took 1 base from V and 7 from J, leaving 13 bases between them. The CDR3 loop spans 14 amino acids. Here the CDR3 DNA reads TGTGCCAGCAGCCAAGGGCGCCGGGTCTTTGGCTACACCTTC. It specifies CASSQGRRVFGYTF.

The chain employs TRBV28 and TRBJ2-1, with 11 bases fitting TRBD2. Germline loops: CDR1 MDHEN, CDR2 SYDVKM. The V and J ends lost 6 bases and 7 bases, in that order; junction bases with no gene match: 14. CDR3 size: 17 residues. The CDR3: CASSPPLTSGSGNEQFF. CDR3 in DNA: TGTGCCAGCAGCCCCCCCCTCACTAGCGGGAGTGGGAATGAGCAGTTCTTC.

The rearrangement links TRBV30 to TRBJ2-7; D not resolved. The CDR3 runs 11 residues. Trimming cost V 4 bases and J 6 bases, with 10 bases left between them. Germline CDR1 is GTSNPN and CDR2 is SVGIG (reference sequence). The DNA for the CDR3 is TGTGCCTGGAAGCTTAGTATCGAGCAGTACTTC. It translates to CAWKLSIEQYF.